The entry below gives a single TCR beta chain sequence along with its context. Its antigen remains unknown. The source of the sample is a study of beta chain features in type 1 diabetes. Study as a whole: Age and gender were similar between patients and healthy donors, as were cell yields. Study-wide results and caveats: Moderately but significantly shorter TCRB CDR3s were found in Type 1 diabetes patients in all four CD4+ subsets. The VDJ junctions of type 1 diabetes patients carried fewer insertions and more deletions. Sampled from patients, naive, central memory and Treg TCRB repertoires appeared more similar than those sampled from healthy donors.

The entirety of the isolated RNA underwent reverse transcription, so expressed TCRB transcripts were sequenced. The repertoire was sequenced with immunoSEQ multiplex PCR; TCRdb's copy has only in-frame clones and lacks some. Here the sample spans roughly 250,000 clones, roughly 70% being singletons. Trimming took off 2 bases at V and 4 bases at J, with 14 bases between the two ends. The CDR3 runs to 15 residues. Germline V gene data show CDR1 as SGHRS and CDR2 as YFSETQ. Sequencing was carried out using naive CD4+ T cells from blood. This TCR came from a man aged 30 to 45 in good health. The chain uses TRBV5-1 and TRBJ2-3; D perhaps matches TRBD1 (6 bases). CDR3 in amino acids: CASSLMGADSDTQYF. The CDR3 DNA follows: TGCGCCAGCAGCTTAATGGGGGCAGATTCAGATACGCAGTATTTT.